This T cell receptor (beta chain) was identified in a study of spatial heterogeneity in lung cancer. Study as a whole: Raw-read counts averaged over ten per unique TCR and UMI combination.

Overall study results and limits: Circulating ubiquitous expanded tumor TCRs were observed more frequently at resection than at follow-up.

Described time point: sample taken at primary tumor resection. Unsorted whole RNA from tumor, nontumor lung or frozen PBMC underwent sequencing. Single TCR cDNA molecules each had their own unique molecular identifier. TCRdb passed the 5' RACE reads through MiXCR, listing each CDR3 protein once. The sample includes some 20,000 distinct CDR3 sequences, approximately 3% of them seen just once. This clonotype was seen ten or more times. Its specificity is not known. The V gene end was trimmed by 3 bases and the J gene end by 3 bases; junction bases not matched to a gene: 3. There are 14 residues in the CDR3. The germline gives CDR1 SGDLS, CDR2 YYNGEE.

The chain uses TRBV9 and TRBJ2-1, with 7 bases that match TRBD2. The sample was PBMCs, taken at surgery. The sequence was obtained from a female donor with early-stage non-small cell lung cancer. The CDR3 DNA follows: TGTGCCAGCAGCGCGGGAGGTCTCTACAATGAGCAGTTCTTC. Translating it yields CASSAGGLYNEQFF. Variable domain in full (rest from reference TRBV9 and TRBJ2-1): DSGVTQTPKHLITATGQRVTLRCSPRSGDLSVYWYQQSLDQGLQFLIQYYNGEERAKGNILERFSAQQFPDLHSELNLSSLELGDSALYFCASSAGGLYNEQFFGPGTRLTVL.